A single sample is the source of the 18 T cell receptor beta chains below, sequenced in a study of beta chain features in type 1 diabetes. Findings and caveats of the study: Within each of all four CD4+ subsets, Type 1 diabetes patients had TCRB CDR3s that were moderately but significantly shorter.

The entirety of the isolated RNA underwent reverse transcription, so expressed TCRB transcripts were sequenced. The repertoire was sequenced with immunoSEQ multiplex PCR; TCRdb's copy has only in-frame clones and lacks some. The data show around 690,000 clones, roughly 12% seen once. Their antigen targets remain unknown. The sample was naive CD4+ T cells from blood. These receptors came from a man younger than 40 with type 1 diabetes.

The chain couples TRBV5-1 to TRBJ2-3; 7 bases are a match to TRBD1. Trimming cost V 2 bases and J 2 bases; bases outside gene matches: 5. Germline-derived CDR1 and CDR2 are SGHRS and YFSETQ. This CDR3 region has 15 residues. The CDR3 DNA sequence: TGCGCCAGCAGCTTCTTCGGACAGGACACAGATACGCAGTATTTT. It encodes CASSFFGQDTDTQYF.

The chain joins TRBV4-3 to TRBJ2-7; no definite D call. Germline CDR1 reads LGHNA; CDR2 reads YSLEER. Trimming took off 1 base at V and 2 bases at J, with 15 bases between the two ends. This CDR3 spans 16 amino acids. The DNA of the CDR3 is TGCGCCAGCAGCCAAGCCATTGGGGTACCCACCTACGAGCAGTACTTC. Translating gives CASSQAIGVPTYEQYF.

This clone was seen more than once but under ten times. The chain recombines TRBV19 with TRBJ1-2; TRBD1 aligns across 7 bases. Germline trimming cut 7 bases from V and 4 bases from J; bases unmatched to any gene: 12. This CDR3 contains 15 residues. Germline values: CDR1 LNHDA, CDR2 SQIVND (reference sequence). The CDR3 sequence is CASINGDRRVYGYTF. The CDR3 DNA sequence: TGTGCCAGTATCAATGGGGACAGACGGGTCTATGGCTACACCTTC. The full variable domain, its missing parts supplied by reference TRBV19 and TRBJ1-2, is DGGITQSPKYLFRKEGQNVTLSCEQNLNHDAMYWYRQDPGQGLRLIYYSQIVNDFQKGDIAEGYSVSREKKESFPLTVTSAQKNPTAFYLCASINGDRRVYGYTFGSGTRLTVV.

J is TRBJ2-7 and V is TRBV9; D call uncertain. V dropped 0 bases and J dropped 0 bases, with 10 bases sitting between them. The CDR3 loop spans 15 amino acids. Germline assignment: CDR1 SGDLS and CDR2 YYNGEE. This CDR3 is CASSVGPSISYEQYF. The CDR3 bases are TGTGCCAGCAGCGTAGGTCCGAGTATCTCCTACGAGCAGTACTTC.

In its sample, this clone was seen a few times. The rearrangement joins TRBV18 to TRBJ1-2; D gene ambiguous. V dropped 4 bases and J dropped 0 bases, with 12 bases sitting between them. In germline, CDR1 is KGHSH, CDR2 LQKENI. The CDR3 has 15 amino acids. CDR3 coding DNA: TGTGCCAGCTCACTTTCGACGGATTCTAACTATGGCTACACCTTC. It encodes CASSLSTDSNYGYTF.

This chain's CDR3 is CASSERGRAGDEQFF. The CDR3 DNA follows: TGTGCCAGCAGTGAAAGGGGCAGGGCGGGAGATGAGCAGTTCTTC. V is TRBV6-1 and J is TRBJ2-1; 7 positions match TRBD2. CDR1 is MNHNS, CDR2 SASEGT, per germline. The CDR3 consists of 15 residues. Germline trimming cut 2 bases from V and 8 bases from J; bases unmatched to any gene: 9.

This clone showed up just a few times. The chain couples TRBV7-2 to TRBJ2-3; D uncertain. Per the germline V gene, CDR1 is SGHTA and CDR2 is FQGNSA. Trimming took off 2 bases at V and 0 bases at J, with 3 bases between the two ends. The CDR3 spans 13 residues. Here the CDR3 DNA reads TGTGCCAGCAGCTTACAGAGCACAGATACGCAGTATTTT. Translated: CASSLQSTDTQYF. Filled out from reference TRBV7-2 and TRBJ2-3, the complete variable domain reads GAGVSQSPSNKVTEKGKDVELRCDPISGHTALYWYRQSLGQGLEFLIYFQGNSAPDKSGLPSDRFSAERTGGSVSTLTIQRTQQEDSAVYLCASSLQSTDTQYFGPGTRLTVL.

This clone was detected only a few times. V and J are TRBV7-2 and TRBJ2-5, with no clear D. Looked up from germline, CDR1 is SGHTA and CDR2 is FQGNSA. Trimming left V 0 bases short and J 4 bases short, with 6 bases between. The CDR3 length is 13 residues. CDR3 in DNA: TGTGCCAGCAGCTTAGCGGAAAGAGAGACCCAGTACTTC. Residues: CASSLAERETQYF.

The gene calls are TRBV6-5 and TRBJ2-3; D is ambiguous. The ends were cut back, 0 bases at V and 8 bases at J, with 6 bases in the middle. CDR3 length: 12 amino acids. Germline V gene sequence: CDR1 MNHEY, CDR2 SVGAGI. Written as DNA, the CDR3 is TGTGCCAGCAGTTACTCGGGCGGTACGCAGTATTTT. It specifies CASSYSGGTQYF.

The gene calls are TRBV7-8 and TRBJ1-5; D remains ambiguous. Germline CDR1 is SGHVS and CDR2 is FQNEAQ. V dropped 1 base and J dropped 0 bases, with 4 bases sitting between them. CDR3 size: 14 residues. The CDR3 region has the DNA TGTGCCAGCAGCTTAGGGAATAGCAATCAGCCCCAGCATTTT. Translated: CASSLGNSNQPQHF.

This clone came up a few times. This rearrangement joins TRBV2 to TRBJ2-3, with 8 bases lining up with TRBD2. Germline CDR1 SNHLY, CDR2 FYNNEI. The V gene end was trimmed by 6 bases and the J gene end by 5 bases; junction bases not matched to a gene: 1. This CDR3 region has 12 residues. CDR3 coding DNA: TGTGCCAGCAGAACTAGCGGAGATACGCAGTATTTT. Encoded protein: CASRTSGDTQYF.

The rearrangement uses TRBV9 and TRBJ2-5; 12 bases are a match to TRBD2. V was pared by 4 bases and J by 2 bases, with 3 bases of the junction left unmatched. There are 15 residues in the CDR3. The germline V gene has CDR1 SGDLS and CDR2 YYNGEE. CDR3 loop: CASSFGLAGQETQYF. The CDR3, as DNA: TGTGCCAGCAGCTTCGGACTAGCGGGGCAAGAGACCCAGTACTTC.

The V gene is TRBV2, the J gene TRBJ2-1; D remains ambiguous. Germline CDR1 and CDR2: SNHLY and FYNNEI. The CDR3 has 13 amino acids. V lost 6 bases to trimming and J lost 5 bases, with 11 bases between them. The CDR3 region is CASRGNRDNEQFF. The CDR3 DNA sequence: TGTGCCAGCAGGGGGAACAGAGACAATGAGCAGTTCTTC.

This clone was counted only a few times. Here the CDR3 DNA reads TGTGCCAGCTCACCTGATATACAAGATACGCAGTATTTT. Translation: CASSPDIQDTQYF. The chain combines TRBV18 with TRBJ2-3; D unclear. Germline CDR1 and CDR2: KGHSH and LQKENI. Between the trimmed V and J ends, which lost 3 bases and 5 bases, there was a span of 9 bases. The CDR3 spans 13 residues.

The chain joins TRBV5-1 to TRBJ2-2; TRBD1 might be the D (6 bases). V shed 4 bases and J shed 3 bases, with 10 bases lying between them. Germline-derived CDR1 and CDR2 are SGHRS and YFSETQ. The CDR3 totals 14 residues. CDR3 sequence reads: CASSTSGDTGELFF. In DNA, the CDR3 is TGCGCCAGCAGCACCTCAGGGGACACCGGGGAGCTGTTTTTT.

This clone occurred a few times. The chain carries TRBV30 and TRBJ1-2; a possible D gene is TRBD1 (6 bases). Germline V gene lookup returns CDR1 GTSNPN and CDR2 SVGIG (reference sequence). The CDR3 spans 11 residues. Trimming pared 3 bases from V and 8 bases from J, leaving 10 bases between. The CDR3, as DNA: TGTGCCTGGAGGGCCGGGGGCGGCTACACCTTC. Translating it yields CAWRAGGGYTF.

This clone has more than one count but fewer than ten. The V and J genes are TRBV6-5 and TRBJ2-7; maybe TRBD1 (6 bases). The ends were cut back, 7 bases at V and 3 bases at J, with 16 bases in the middle. Germline V gene sequence: CDR1 MNHEY, CDR2 SVGAGI. This CDR3 is 14 amino acids long. The CDR3 reads CASKKQGRNYEQYF. CDR3 sequence (DNA): TGTGCCAGCAAAAAACAGGGTCGCAACTACGAGCAGTACTTC.

A few counts support this clone. The genes are TRBV6-6 and TRBJ1-5, with 9 bases lining up with TRBD1. After removal of 5 bases from V and 5 bases from J, the junction contained 7 bases not matched to a gene. Germline V CDR1 and CDR2: MNHNY, SVGAGI (reference sequence). The CDR3 extends over 15 amino acids. The CDR3 DNA is TGTGCCAGCAGTCTACCGGGACAGGGATATCAGCCCCAGCATTTT. This codes for CASSLPGQGYQPQHF.